Presented here are 30 T cell receptor beta chains from one specimen sequenced in a study of T cell responses to AZD1222 COVID-19 vaccine. Clones were read by immunoSEQ multiplex PCR, and TCRdb kept only the in-frame ones, dropping some. The sample has some 150,000 clones; 85% to 95% are singletons. Sequences were derived from peripheral blood, sampled on day 0 of AZD1222 vaccination. Receptors originate from an adult in good health.

The V call is TRBV5-1, the J call TRBJ2-1; D is ambiguous. CDR3 length: 12 residues. With 0 bases removed from V and 15 bases from J, the gap between germline ends came to 13 bases. Per the germline V gene, CDR1 is SGHRS and CDR2 is YFSETQ. The CDR3 here is CASSLEDGSRFF. The DNA of the CDR3 is TGCGCCAGCAGCTTGGAGGACGGTTCGCGGTTCTTC.

This chain links TRBV11-3 with TRBJ1-1; D ambiguous. This CDR3 is 13 amino acids long. V was cut by 1 base and J by 6 bases, with 9 bases left in between. CDR1 is SGHNT and CDR2 is YENEEA in the germline V gene. The CDR3 region is CASSLGLRSEAFF. The CDR3 coding sequence is TGTGCCAGCAGCTTAGGGTTACGGTCTGAAGCTTTCTTT. Using reference TRBV11-3 and TRBJ1-1 for the parts outside the CDR3, the full variable domain is EAGVVQSPRYKIIEKKQPVAFWCNPISGHNTLYWYLQNLGQGPELLIRYENEEAVDDSQLPKDRFSAERLKGVDSTLKIQPAELGDSAVYLCASSLGLRSEAFFGQGTRLTVV.

The chain links TRBV19 to TRBJ2-2, with 7 bases matching TRBD2. With V trimmed by 8 bases and J by 6 bases, 15 bases remained unmatched. This CDR3 contains 16 residues. Germline V gives CDR1 LNHDA, CDR2 SQIVND (reference sequence). CDR3 loop: CASVDLRAGWAGELFF. CDR3 sequence (DNA): TGTGCCAGTGTCGATCTTCGAGCGGGGTGGGCCGGGGAGCTGTTTTTT.

V is TRBV7-8 and J is TRBJ2-2; no clear D gene. Looked up from germline, CDR1 is SGHVS and CDR2 is FQNEAQ. The CDR3 totals 19 residues. V lost 2 bases and J 1 base, leaving 20 bases between the germline ends. This chain's CDR3 is CASSLRSRLTVVNTGELFF. In DNA, the CDR3 is TGTGCCAGCAGCTTACGCTCGAGACTCACTGTGGTGAACACCGGGGAGCTGTTTTTT.

V is TRBV7-2 and J is TRBJ1-2; 7 bases are a match to TRBD1. Germline lookup yields CDR1 SGHTA and CDR2 FQGNSA. The CDR3 has 14 amino acids. Losses at the gene ends were 7 bases for V and 2 bases for J; bases not matched to a gene: 7. The CDR3 here is CASIRQGANYGYTF. In DNA form, the CDR3 reads TGTGCCAGCATCCGACAGGGCGCCAACTATGGCTACACCTTC.

The chain carries TRBV5-1 and TRBJ1-5; D might be TRBD1 (6 bases). Germline V gene lookup returns CDR1 SGHRS and CDR2 YFSETQ. Trimming shortened V by 4 bases and J by 6 bases, and 14 bases separated the two germline ends. The CDR3 is 14 amino acids. Here the CDR3 DNA reads TGCGCCAGCAGCCTCTCAGGGGACGGTCAGCCCCAGCATTTT. It specifies CASSLSGDGQPQHF.

The chain recombines TRBV5-1 with TRBJ1-2; 7 bases are a match to TRBD1. J gave up 4 bases and V 2 bases, and 2 bases lay outside the gene matches. The V gene's germline CDR1 is SGHRS and CDR2 YFSETQ. The CDR3 totals 13 residues. In DNA, the CDR3 is TGCGCCAGCAGCTTTGGACAGGTCTATGGCTACACCTTC. It encodes CASSFGQVYGYTF. The complete variable domain, with remaining parts taken from reference TRBV5-1 and TRBJ1-2, reads KAGVTQTPRYLIKTRGQQVTLSCSPISGHRSVSWYQQTPGQGLQFLFEYFSETQRNKGNFPGRFSGRQFSNSRSEMNVSTLELGDSALYLCASSFGQVYGYTFGSGTRLTVV.

The chain is built from TRBV5-1 and TRBJ2-7; tentative D call: TRBD2 (6 bases). Trimming removed 4 bases from V and 4 bases from J, with 9 bases in between. Germline CDR1 SGHRS, CDR2 YFSETQ. CDR3 length: 12 residues. DNA of the CDR3: TGCGCCAGCAGCCCGGGACTTTACGAGCAGTACTTC. Translation gives CASSPGLYEQYF.

CDR3 nucleotide sequence: TGCGCCAGCAGCTTGGCCCAGGCAGGCGCTAACTATGGCTACACCTTC. Translated, it gives CASSLAQAGANYGYTF. This sequence joins TRBV5-1 and TRBJ1-2; unclear D gene. The CDR3 loop spans 16 amino acids. Trimming shortened V by 0 bases and J by 0 bases, and 12 bases separated the two germline ends. The germline gives CDR1 SGHRS, CDR2 YFSETQ.

The chain couples TRBV5-1 to TRBJ2-7, with D tentatively TRBD1 or TRBD2 (7 bases each). This CDR3 region has 13 residues. V shed 4 bases and J shed 6 bases, with 14 bases lying between them. CDR1 is SGHRS, CDR2 YFSETQ, per germline. CDR3 sequence: CASSQTGEGEQYF. The CDR3 DNA reads TGCGCCAGCAGCCAAACAGGGGAGGGCGAGCAGTACTTC.

The genes are TRBV4-2 and TRBJ1-1; 8 positions agree with TRBD1. Germline V gene sequence: CDR1 LGHNA, CDR2 YNFKEQ. There are 14 residues in the CDR3. Trimming took 1 base from V and 9 from J; bases not matched to a gene: 7. This chain's CDR3 is CASSQVPGGIQAFF. CDR3 sequence (DNA): TGTGCCAGCAGCCAAGTACCAGGGGGCATCCAAGCTTTCTTT.

This chain uses TRBV6-5 with TRBJ1-1; no firm D call. Trimming removed 8 bases from V and 1 base from J, with 8 bases in between. Looked up from germline, CDR1 is MNHEY and CDR2 is SVGAGI. This CDR3 region has 12 residues. The CDR3 loop reads CASGFRNTEAFF. CDR3 bases: TGTGCCAGCGGTTTCAGGAACACTGAAGCTTTCTTT.

The J gene is TRBJ2-2, the V gene TRBV15; D is perhaps TRBD1 or TRBD2 (5 bases each). The V end was cut by 1 base, the J end by 6 bases, with 9 bases between. The CDR3 extends over 14 amino acids. Germline V gene sequence: CDR1 LNHNV, CDR2 YYDKDF (reference sequence). The CDR3 is CATSRVGGAGELFF. In DNA form, the CDR3 reads TGTGCCACCAGCAGAGTTGGGGGTGCCGGGGAGCTGTTTTTT.

This chain connects TRBV27 to TRBJ1-2; possibly TRBD1 for D (5 bases). CDR1 MNHEY and CDR2 SMNVEV come from the germline V gene (reference sequence). The CDR3 sequence is 14 residues long. V was pared by 6 bases and J by 1 base, with 12 bases between. CDR3 coding DNA: TGTGCCAGCAGGGGCAGGGTTTATAACTATGGCTACACCTTC. Translating it yields CASRGRVYNYGYTF.

This clone was detected only a few times. The rearrangement uses TRBV7-9 and TRBJ1-1, with 8 bases identical to TRBD1. Germline V lookup: CDR1 SEHNR, CDR2 FQNEAQ (reference sequence). The CDR3 runs to 14 residues. V dropped 6 bases and J dropped 3; count of bases not matched to a gene: 6. The CDR3 region is CASRLTGGDTEAFF. CDR3 DNA: TGTGCCAGCAGGCTCACAGGGGGAGACACTGAAGCTTTCTTT. The full variable domain, in which reference TRBV7-9 and TRBJ1-1 provide the parts outside the CDR3, is DTGVSQNPRHKITKRGQNVTFRCDPISEHNRLYWYRQTLGQGPEFLTYFQNEAQLEKSRLLSDRFSAERPKGSFSTLEIQRTEQGDSAMYLCASRLTGGDTEAFFGQGTRLTVV.

The chain combines TRBV7-9 with TRBJ1-1; D unclear. V lost 5 bases, J lost 1 base, and 11 bases lay in between. CDR1 and CDR2 from the germline V gene are SEHNR and FQNEAQ (reference sequence). The CDR3 totals 14 residues. The CDR3 bases are TGTGCCAGCAGCCTTCGGACGGAGAACACTGAAGCTTTCTTT. Its translation is CASSLRTENTEAFF.

The gene calls are TRBV14 and TRBJ1-2, with 9 bases lining up with TRBD1. The CDR3 runs 15 residues. Unmatched junction bases numbered 4, after V lost 2 bases and J lost 3 bases. Germline V gene sequence: CDR1 SGHDN, CDR2 FVKESK. The CDR3 spells CASSQQTGGYYGYTF. As DNA, the CDR3 is TGTGCCAGCAGCCAACAAACAGGGGGCTACTATGGCTACACCTTC. The full variable domain, in which reference TRBV14 and TRBJ1-2 provide the parts outside the CDR3, is EAGVTQFPSHSVIEKGQTVTLRCDPISGHDNLYWYRRVMGKEIKFLLHFVKESKQDESGMPNNRFLAERTGGTYSTLKVQPAELEDSGVYFCASSQQTGGYYGYTFGSGTRLTVV.

The chain is built from TRBV2 and TRBJ1-4, with D maybe TRBD1 (5 bases). The germline V and J ends were trimmed by 10 bases and 7 bases, with 19 bases remaining between them. There are 14 residues in the CDR3. CDR1 SNHLY and CDR2 FYNNEI come from the germline V gene. The CDR3 DNA sequence: TGTGCCACCACCATGGGACCACGGAGTGAAAAACTGTTTTTT. It yields the protein CATTMGPRSEKLFF.

This rearrangement joins TRBV24-1 to TRBJ2-1; no definite D call. Trimming cost V 6 bases and J 4 bases, with 33 bases left between them. Germline V lookup: CDR1 KGHDR, CDR2 SFDVKD. The CDR3 contains 21 residues. CDR3: CATSLVGPGANHGNLYNEQFF. CDR3 DNA: TGTGCCACCAGTCTCGTGGGCCCGGGCGCAAACCATGGTAATTTATACAATGAGCAGTTCTTC.

V is TRBV27 and J is TRBJ2-3; unclear D gene. CDR1 and CDR2 (germline): MNHEY, SMNVEV (reference sequence). Deletions cut 2 bases from V and 4 bases from J, with 4 bases between. The CDR3 length is 12 residues. This CDR3 is CASSLSADTQYF. The CDR3 DNA is TGTGCCAGCAGTTTAAGCGCAGATACGCAGTATTTT.

The rearrangement uses TRBV13 and TRBJ1-2, with a tentative D call TRBD1 (6 bases). This CDR3 comprises 14 residues. V dropped 5 bases and J dropped 3 bases, with 13 bases sitting between them. Germline V gene sequence: CDR1 PRHDT, CDR2 FYEKMQ (reference sequence). The CDR3 spells CASSPKDRYYGYTF. The DNA for the CDR3 is TGTGCCAGCAGCCCCAAAGACAGGTACTATGGCTACACCTTC.

The rearrangement uses TRBV19 and TRBJ2-7, with D maybe TRBD2 (5 bases). There are 14 residues in the CDR3. V was pared by 5 bases and J by 3 bases, with 14 bases between. Looked up from germline, CDR1 is LNHDA and CDR2 is SQIVND (reference sequence). CDR3 bases: TGTGCCAGTAGTTTCACCGGGAAAAGCTACGAGCAGTACTTC. This encodes CASSFTGKSYEQYF.

The chain recombines TRBV13 with TRBJ2-1; no firm D call. V was trimmed by 1 base and J by 2 bases, leaving 3 bases between them. Germline lookup yields CDR1 PRHDT and CDR2 FYEKMQ (reference sequence). There are 13 residues in the CDR3. CDR3: CASSLATYNEQFF. CDR3 nucleotide sequence: TGTGCCAGCAGCTTAGCTACCTACAATGAGCAGTTCTTC.

The DNA for the CDR3 is TGTGCCATCAGTGAGTCAAAGGGCAGGGGACAGCCCCAGCATTTT. Its translation: CAISESKGRGQPQHF. The chain combines TRBV10-3 with TRBJ1-5; D possibly corresponds to TRBD1 (6 bases). Looked up from germline, CDR1 is ENHRY and CDR2 is SYGVKD. The V end was cut by 0 bases, the J end by 7 bases, with 13 bases between. The CDR3 contains 15 residues.

J is TRBJ1-5 and V is TRBV5-1, with D possibly being TRBD1 (6 bases). Trimming removed 0 bases at V and 2 bases at J, with 9 bases between. This CDR3 spans 15 amino acids. Germline CDR1 reads SGHRS; CDR2 reads YFSETQ. This CDR3 is CASSLAAGGNQPQHF. In DNA, the CDR3 is TGCGCCAGCAGCTTGGCCGCAGGGGGCAATCAGCCCCAGCATTTT.

This clone was counted once. The rearrangement joins TRBV9 to TRBJ2-1, with 7 nucleotides matching TRBD1. The CDR3 has 16 residues. Trimming at V came to 3 bases and at J to 7 bases, leaving 13 bases not matched to a gene. Per the germline V gene, CDR1 is SGDLS and CDR2 is YYNGEE. The CDR3 region is CASSGVRDRVGNEQFF. CDR3 nucleotide sequence: TGTGCCAGCAGCGGAGTTCGAGACAGGGTAGGAAATGAGCAGTTCTTC. Looking up the rest from reference TRBV9 and TRBJ2-1 gives the full variable domain: DSGVTQTPKHLITATGQRVTLRCSPRSGDLSVYWYQQSLDQGLQFLIQYYNGEERAKGNILERFSAQQFPDLHSELNLSSLELGDSALYFCASSGVRDRVGNEQFFGPGTRLTVL.

This clone was picked up one time. This sequence joins TRBV19 and TRBJ2-5; maybe TRBD1 (5 bases). CDR3 length equals 13 residues. Germline CDR1 and CDR2: LNHDA and SQIVND (reference sequence). Trimming pared 5 bases from V and 5 bases from J, leaving 12 bases between. CDR3 nucleotides: TGTGCCAGTAGTCGCCTGGGGCCCGAGACCCAGTACTTC. Its translation: CASSRLGPETQYF.

The chain carries TRBV28 and TRBJ1-1; 7 bases align to TRBD1. The V gene end was trimmed by 6 bases and the J gene end by 4 bases; junction bases not matched to a gene: 8. In germline, CDR1 is MDHEN, CDR2 SYDVKM. The CDR3 spans 14 residues. CDR3 sequence reads: CASSRTGGSTEAFF. DNA of the CDR3: TGTGCCAGCAGCCGGACAGGCGGTAGCACTGAAGCTTTCTTT.

The genes are TRBV5-6 and TRBJ2-5, with 9 positions matching TRBD2. V lost 4 bases and J lost 2; bases outside the gene matches: 3. The germline gives CDR1 SGHDT, CDR2 YYEEEE. The CDR3 consists of 14 residues. CDR3 residues: CASSPTSGQETQYF. Written as DNA, the CDR3 is TGTGCCAGCAGCCCAACTAGCGGGCAAGAGACCCAGTACTTC.

V gene TRBV3-1 (or the pseudogene TRBV3-2) combines with J gene TRBJ1-1; D is unresolved. CDR3 length: 15 residues. In germline, CDR1 is LGHDT, CDR2 YNNKEL (reference sequence). Trimming cost V 5 bases and J 2 bases, with 15 bases left between them. The CDR3 DNA reads as TGTGCCAGCAGCTCACCATGGCACATTAACACTGAAGCTTTCTTT. This sequence encodes CASSSPWHINTEAFF.